The present TCR beta chain was sequenced within a study of blood T cell repertoires in COVID-19. Study details: Collection of acute and convalescent COVID-19 samples took place in the United States, Italy and Spain.

Germline V CDR1 and CDR2: SGDLS, YYNGEE. V was pared by 4 bases and J by 0 bases, with 11 bases of the junction left unmatched. This CDR3 is built from 18 residues. The authors' processing: Reference gene primers were amplified, and this amplification served to estimate nucleated cell counts. Repertoires were generated with immunoSEQ multiplex PCR, while TCRdb's copy carries only in-frame clones and drops some. D and trimming were read from the DNA, whereas the V and J calls and clone size are those reported in that table. The repertoire has approximately 250,000 clones, 83% of them found once; the top ten carry less than 6.5%.

The sequenced material came from peripheral blood. The TCR originated in a human donor in a cohort sampled during active COVID-19. The V call is TRBV9, the J call TRBJ2-1; the match to TRBD2 covers 9 bases. DNA for the CDR3: TGTGCCAGCAGCACAAGACCGGGACTAGCCGTCTCCTACAATGAGCAGTTCTTC. This codes for CASSTRPGLAVSYNEQFF.